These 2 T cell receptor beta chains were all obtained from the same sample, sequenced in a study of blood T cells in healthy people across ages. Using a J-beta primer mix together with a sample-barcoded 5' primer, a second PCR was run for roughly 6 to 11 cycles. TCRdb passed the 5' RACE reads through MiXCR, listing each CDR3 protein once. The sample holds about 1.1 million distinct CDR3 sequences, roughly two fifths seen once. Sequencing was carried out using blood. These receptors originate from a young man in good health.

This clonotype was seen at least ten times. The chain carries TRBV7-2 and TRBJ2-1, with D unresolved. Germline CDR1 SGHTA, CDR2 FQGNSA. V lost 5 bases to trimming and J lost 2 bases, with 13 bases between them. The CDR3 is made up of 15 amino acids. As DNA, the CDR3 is TGTGCCAGCAGCCCACAGTCCGGGCCCTACAATGAGCAGTTCTTC. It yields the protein CASSPQSGPYNEQFF.

The CDR3 nucleotides are TGTGCCAGCAGCCGCGGGACACCCAGCTCCTACGAGCAGTACTTC. Its translation is CASSRGTPSSYEQYF. V and J are TRBV3-1 and TRBJ2-7; D might be TRBD1 or TRBD2, each matching 6 bases. This CDR3 has 15 residues. Looked up from germline, CDR1 is LGHDT and CDR2 is YNNKEL (reference sequence). Trimming stripped 4 bases from V and 0 bases from J, with 13 bases between.